This entry lists 28 T cell receptor beta chains sequenced from one sample in a study of T-cell reconstitution after alpha-beta-depleted transplantation in children. It was with unique molecular identifiers that the TCRbeta library was prepared. TCRdb reprocessed the PCR reads via MiXCR and lists one record per CDR3 protein. Of approximately 200,000 distinct CDR3 sequences listed, approximately 14% are singletons. Sample: PBMCs from the stem cell graft donor, taken from the stem cell graft. These receptors came from a human donor who donated a stem cell graft to a child with acute lymphoblastic leukemia.

V gene TRBV5-4 combines with J gene TRBJ2-3; D gene ambiguous. The CDR3 length is 14 residues. Germline CDR1 is SGHNT and CDR2 is YYREEE (reference sequence). V gave up 4 bases and J gave up 2 bases, with 11 bases separating them. The CDR3 DNA is TGTGCCAGCAGCCTGACCAGTTTCACAGATACGCAGTATTTT. Amino acid sequence: CASSLTSFTDTQYF.

The chain carries TRBV6-2 or TRBV6-3 and TRBJ2-3; 10 bases match TRBD2. CDR1 MNHEY and CDR2 SVGEGT come from the germline V gene. CDR3 length: 15 residues. The V gene end was trimmed by 4 bases and the J gene end by 6 bases; junction bases not matched to a gene: 7. The CDR3 loop reads CASSFPGLAVDTQYF. CDR3 bases: TGTGCCAGCAGTTTTCCCGGACTAGCGGTCGATACGCAGTATTTT.

Details on this clonotype: Germline is not matched at one junction end, which may reflect a read error. This rearrangement joins TRBV5-1 to TRBJ2-7; 11 bases fit TRBD2. The CDR3 is 17 amino acids. The germline V gene has CDR1 SGHRS and CDR2 YFSETQ. The DNA of the CDR3 is TGCGCCAGCAGACGACTAGCGGGAAGTTATAATTCCTACGAGAAGTACTTC. It specifies CASRRLAGSYNSYEKYF.

A few counts support this clonotype. The chain links TRBV5-1 to TRBJ2-7; 10 bases line up with TRBD2. Germline CDR1 SGHRS, CDR2 YFSETQ. V shed 2 bases, J shed 2 bases, and the junction held 4 bases outside the gene matches. The CDR3 sequence is 15 residues long. The CDR3 region is CASSFQTSGPYEQYF. The CDR3 DNA sequence: TGCGCCAGCAGCTTCCAGACTAGCGGGCCCTACGAGCAGTACTTC.

This clonotype was counted ten times or more. The chain is built from TRBV5-1 and TRBJ1-2; TRBD1 aligns across 7 bases. CDR1 is SGHRS, CDR2 YFSETQ, per germline. V shed 4 bases, J shed 1 base, and the junction held 10 bases outside the gene matches. CDR3 length: 16 amino acids. CDR3 sequence: CASSESRDRNNYGYTF. The CDR3 DNA reads TGCGCCAGCAGCGAGAGCCGGGACAGAAATAACTATGGCTACACCTTC.

This clonotype was observed at least ten times. The chain couples TRBV12-3 or TRBV12-4 to TRBJ1-3; no firm D call. V was shortened by 8 bases and J by 0 bases, with 17 bases between the two germline ends. The length of the CDR3 is 16 residues. DNA of the CDR3: TGTGCCAGCTCCAGAGGACCGGTCAGCTCTGGAAACACCATATATTTT. Translating gives CASSRGPVSSGNTIYF.

This chain uses TRBV5-1 with TRBJ2-1; 10 nucleotides line up with TRBD2. The germline V gene has CDR1 SGHRS and CDR2 YFSETQ. The V and J ends lost 4 bases and 0 bases, in that order; junction bases with no gene match: 4. The CDR3 totals 16 residues. The DNA for the CDR3 is TGCGCCAGCAGCGGTAGCGGGGGGAGCTCCTACAATGAGCAGTTCTTC. Encoded protein: CASSGSGGSSYNEQFF.

Ten or more counts support this clonotype. V gene TRBV20-1 combines with J gene TRBJ2-3, with D possibly TRBD1 on 5 matching bases. CDR3 length: 15 amino acids. In germline, CDR1 is DFQATT, CDR2 SNEGSKA (reference sequence). The V gene lost 0 bases and the J gene lost 0 bases, with 10 bases spanning the gap. This CDR3 is CSARDGAESTDTQYF. CDR3 DNA sequence: TGCAGTGCTAGAGATGGGGCGGAGAGCACAGATACGCAGTATTTT.

This clonotype was found many times. The V gene is TRBV28, the J gene TRBJ2-5; D is ambiguous. The CDR3 length is 13 residues. Trimming pared 3 bases from V and 1 base from J, leaving 6 bases between. Germline CDR1 MDHEN, CDR2 SYDVKM. The CDR3 reads CASSFNPQETQYF. The DNA for the CDR3 is TGTGCCAGCAGTTTCAACCCCCAAGAGACCCAGTACTTC.

This clonotype appeared many times. The chain couples TRBV27 to TRBJ2-7; 7 bases map to TRBD1. Germline CDR1 reads MNHEY; CDR2 reads SMNVEV (reference sequence). The CDR3 has 12 residues. Trimming removed 5 bases from V and 6 bases from J; junction bases left unmatched: 4. CDR3 protein: CASSRRTGEQYF. CDR3 bases: TGTGCCAGCAGTCGGAGGACAGGCGAGCAGTACTTC.

This clonotype was counted ten times or more. The chain carries TRBV12-3 or TRBV12-4 and TRBJ2-1, with 9 positions matching TRBD2. This CDR3 is 14 amino acids long. The V and J ends lost 6 bases and 4 bases, in that order; junction bases with no gene match: 4. The CDR3 DNA sequence: TGTGCCAGCAGCGGACTAGCGCCGTACAATGAGCAGTTCTTC. Protein sequence: CASSGLAPYNEQFF.

The chain couples TRBV29-1 to TRBJ1-2; D remains ambiguous. CDR1 SQVTM and CDR2 ANQGSEA come from the germline V gene. The CDR3 sequence is 13 residues long. V was trimmed by 1 base and J by 7 bases, leaving 13 bases between them. In nucleotides, the CDR3 is TGCAGCGTTGAAGGGTCGCTAGGGTCTGGCTACACCTTC. Translation: CSVEGSLGSGYTF.

This clonotype was counted between two and nine times. This chain joins TRBV7-9 and TRBJ1-1; D unresolved. Germline-derived CDR1 and CDR2 are SEHNR and FQNEAQ (reference sequence). V was pared by 5 bases and J by 0 bases, with 7 bases between. The CDR3 length is 13 residues. The CDR3 loop reads CASSPNMNTEAFF. The CDR3 nucleotides are TGTGCCAGCAGCCCTAACATGAACACTGAAGCTTTCTTT.

This sequence joins TRBV4-1 and TRBJ2-4; 9 bases fit TRBD2. V lost 1 base and J lost 7; bases outside the gene matches: 5. The germline gives CDR1 MGHRA, CDR2 YSYEKL. The CDR3 totals 15 residues. CDR3 bases: TGCGCCAGCAGCCAAGTAGCGGGAGAGAGGAACATTCAGTACTTC. Its protein is CASSQVAGERNIQYF.

This clonotype was found many times. The V call is TRBV20-1, the J call TRBJ2-1; 8 bases are shared with TRBD2. The CDR3 contains 11 residues. J was trimmed by 16 bases and V by 4 bases; bases with no gene match: 9. Germline-derived CDR1 and CDR2 are DFQATT and SNEGSKA (reference sequence). As DNA, the CDR3 is TGCAGTGCTACTGGGACTAGTAGAAGTTTCTTC. Translating gives CSATGTSRSFF.

This clonotype was seen many times. The J gene is TRBJ1-1, the V gene TRBV5-1; D is perhaps TRBD1 (5 bases). This CDR3 contains 15 residues. Per germline, CDR1 SGHRS and CDR2 YFSETQ. V shed 4 bases and J shed 0 bases, with 13 bases lying between them. DNA of the CDR3: TGCGCCAGCAGCCATGGACAACTGATGAACACTGAAGCTTTCTTT. This translates into CASSHGQLMNTEAFF. The variable domain in full, with the rest retrieved from reference TRBV5-1 and TRBJ1-1, is KAGVTQTPRYLIKTRGQQVTLSCSPISGHRSVSWYQQTPGQGLQFLFEYFSETQRNKGNFPGRFSGRQFSNSRSEMNVSTLELGDSALYLCASSHGQLMNTEAFFGQGTRLTVV.

This clonotype was picked up many times. This chain uses TRBV5-1 with TRBJ1-1; D unclear. V lost 2 bases and J 3 bases, leaving 11 bases between the germline ends. The CDR3 runs to 14 residues. Germline loops: CDR1 SGHRS, CDR2 YFSETQ. CDR3 residues: CASSFKGADTEAFF. CDR3 coding DNA: TGCGCCAGCAGCTTTAAGGGAGCAGACACTGAAGCTTTCTTT.

The table lists this clonotype with many counts. The chain links TRBV12-3 or TRBV12-4 to TRBJ2-1; 11 nucleotides align to TRBD2. V lost 3 bases to trimming and J lost 9 bases; unmatched junction nucleotides: 4. This CDR3 is 14 amino acids long. This chain's CDR3 is CASSFASGRPEQFF. CDR3 nucleotides: TGTGCCAGCAGTTTTGCTAGCGGGAGGCCTGAGCAGTTCTTC.

The CDR3 nucleotides read TGCAGCGTCCTAAGCAGGGACCGAGGAAACACCATATATTTT. Amino acid sequence: CSVLSRDRGNTIYF. The chain links TRBV29-1 to TRBJ1-3; D perhaps matches TRBD1 (5 bases). Trimming took off 6 bases at V and 4 bases at J, with 16 bases between the two ends. The CDR3 is made up of 14 amino acids. Germline V gene sequence: CDR1 SQVTM, CDR2 ANQGSEA.

This clonotype was detected ten times or more. The genes are TRBV12-3 or TRBV12-4 and TRBJ1-6; D not certain. The germline V and J ends were trimmed by 4 bases and 10 bases, with 8 bases remaining between them. CDR3 size: 12 residues. The CDR3: CASSSSESPLHF. CDR3 DNA: TGTGCCAGCAGTTCCTCCGAATCACCCCTCCACTTT.

The gene calls are TRBV12-5 and TRBJ2-3; D gene unclear. Trimming took 3 bases from V and 3 from J, leaving 22 bases between them. This CDR3 contains 18 residues. Germline V lookup: CDR1 LGHNT, CDR2 FRNRAP. The CDR3 coding sequence is TGTGCTAGTGGTTTAACAAGGGATGGGTTCTCTGTGACAGATACGCAGTATTTT. Encoded protein: CASGLTRDGFSVTDTQYF.

V is TRBV20-1 and J is TRBJ2-7; 13 bases align to TRBD2. Germline V gene lookup returns CDR1 DFQATT and CDR2 SNEGSKA (reference sequence). V dropped 3 bases and J dropped 3; count of bases not matched to a gene: 2. CDR3 size: 14 residues. CDR3 protein: CSASGTSGDYEQYF. In DNA form, the CDR3 reads TGCAGTGCTAGCGGGACTAGCGGGGACTACGAGCAGTACTTC.

This clonotype occurred many times. The chain is built from TRBV6-5 and TRBJ2-7, with 10 positions matching TRBD1. CDR1 is MNHEY, CDR2 SVGAGI, per germline. The CDR3 contains 15 residues. The junction had 10 bases not matched to a gene; V was cut back by 2 bases and J by 9 bases. CDR3 nucleotide sequence: TGTGCCAGCAGTTACAGCGTGGGACAGGGGTCTGGGCAGTACTTC. It translates to CASSYSVGQGSGQYF.

This clonotype was seen many times. The chain is built from TRBV10-3 and TRBJ2-7; 9 bases align to TRBD2. V was pared by 0 bases and J by 4 bases, with 7 bases of the junction left unmatched. The CDR3 length is 16 residues. In germline, CDR1 is ENHRY, CDR2 SYGVKD. The CDR3 protein is CAISESWGLAPYEQYF. As DNA, the CDR3 is TGTGCCATCAGTGAGTCCTGGGGACTAGCACCTTACGAGCAGTACTTC.

This clonotype was recorded many times. The CDR3 DNA is TGTGCCAGCAGCCCTCGTCAAGGACTAGTCGGGAATGAGCAGTTCTTC. It translates to CASSPRQGLVGNEQFF. The chain is built from TRBV12-3 or TRBV12-4 and TRBJ2-1; 7 bases map to TRBD2. V lost 6 bases and J lost 7; bases outside the gene matches: 15. The CDR3 spans 16 residues.

This chain joins TRBV5-5 and TRBJ2-1; D remains ambiguous. CDR3 length: 13 residues. The germline V gene encodes CDR1 SGHKS and CDR2 YYEKEE (reference sequence). Trimming left V 4 bases short and J 5 bases short, with 10 bases between. The CDR3 sequence: CASSPGPDNEQFF. CDR3 sequence (DNA): TGTGCCAGCAGCCCCGGACCTGACAATGAGCAGTTCTTC.

The DNA for the CDR3 is TGTGCCAGCACTCGGACAGCAAGCCTCACAGATACGCAGTATTTT. It codes for CASTRTASLTDTQYF. V gene TRBV2 combines with J gene TRBJ2-3; TRBD1 is a possible D gene (6 bases). The CDR3 is 15 amino acids. The germline V gene encodes CDR1 SNHLY and CDR2 FYNNEI. Trimming took off 7 bases at V and 2 bases at J, with 16 bases between the two ends.

This clonotype was seen more than once but under ten times. The CDR3 bases are TGCGCCAGCAGTCAAGGGAGCGGGAGTAGCGAGCAGTTCTTC. Its translation: CASSQGSGSSEQFF. The gene calls are TRBV23-1 and TRBJ2-1, with 8 bases that match TRBD2. TRBV23-1 is treated as an ORF (open reading frame) with a function not yet certain. The CDR3 is made up of 14 amino acids. The junction had 7 bases not matched to a gene; V was cut back by 2 bases and J by 10 bases.